These 6 T cell receptor beta chains share one sample of origin, sequenced in a study of T cells after yellow fever vaccination. TCRdb ran MiXCR on the 5' RACE reads and lists one entry per CDR3 protein. The sample lists about 260,000 distinct CDR3 sequences; roughly 3.5% were seen once. Here the sequenced sample was PBMCs, taken 15 days after the yellow fever booster vaccination. The origin of the receptors is a man aged 18 to 35 who received the YFV17D yellow fever vaccine.

This clonotype has ten or more counts. The chain couples TRBV5-1 to TRBJ2-7; no clear D gene. CDR1 and CDR2 from the germline V gene are SGHRS and YFSETQ. This CDR3 contains 13 residues. The germline V and J ends were trimmed by 6 bases and 2 bases, with 12 bases remaining between them. CDR3 amino acids: CASTRHSPYEQYF. The DNA of the CDR3 is TGCGCCAGCACCCGCCACAGCCCCTACGAGCAGTACTTC.

This clonotype was counted a few times. J is TRBJ2-2 and V is TRBV19; TRBD2 might be the D (5 bases). Germline V gene lookup returns CDR1 LNHDA and CDR2 SQIVND (reference sequence). The CDR3 is made up of 14 amino acids. Trimming stripped 5 bases from V and 5 bases from J, with 12 bases between. The CDR3 bases are TGTGCCAGTAGTCCGGCCGGGGTAACCGGGGAGCTGTTTTTT. This encodes CASSPAGVTGELFF.

In its sample, this clonotype was seen many times. This chain connects TRBV4-2 to TRBJ1-2, with D hard to call. Germline values: CDR1 LGHNA, CDR2 YNFKEQ. V lost 0 bases to trimming and J lost 0 bases, with 11 bases between them. This CDR3 has 16 residues. This CDR3 is CASSQESGEANYGYTF. Here the CDR3 DNA reads TGTGCCAGCAGCCAAGAATCTGGTGAGGCTAACTATGGCTACACCTTC.

The rearrangement links TRBV12-3 or TRBV12-4 to TRBJ2-7, with 7 bases matching TRBD1. The CDR3 extends over 15 amino acids. The junction had 10 bases not matched to a gene; V was cut back by 6 bases and J by 2 bases. The CDR3 coding sequence is TGTGCCAGCAGCGGCACAGGGGTTGTACCCTACGAGCAGTACTTC. Its translation is CASSGTGVVPYEQYF.

This clonotype came up many times. This could be a read error, since a much larger clone is one nucleotide away. The chain carries TRBV12-3 or TRBV12-4 and TRBJ1-5, with TRBD1 identical over 8 bases. CDR3 length: 13 amino acids. The V gene end was trimmed by 5 bases and the J gene end by 5 bases; junction bases not matched to a gene: 2. CDR3 nucleotides: TGTGCCAGCAGTCCACAGGGGGATCAGCCCCAGCATTTT. This codes for CASSPQGDQPQHF.

This clonotype showed up many times. V is TRBV2 and J is TRBJ1-2, with 8 bases aligning to TRBD1. This CDR3 region has 15 residues. Germline CDR1 and CDR2: SNHLY and FYNNEI. J was trimmed by 6 bases and V by 5 bases; bases with no gene match: 11. CDR3: CASSSLDRGYDGYTF. The CDR3 DNA follows: TGTGCCAGCAGTTCCCTAGACAGGGGCTACGATGGCTACACCTTC.